This TCR beta chain was documented in a study of blood T cell repertoires in COVID-19 (dated by TCRdb to 2018 to 2020). Concerning the study at large: Collaborator samples came from the United States, Italy and Spain and covered acute and convalescent phases of COVID-19. The sample metadata nearly always contained a de-identified subject ID, COVID-19 status, age in years and sex. Deeply sampled blood TCRbeta repertoires from subjects exposed to, actively infected with, or recovered from COVID-19 were included in the dataset. The samples were drawn from the first 160 participants of the ongoing ImmuneRACE study and from 950 to 1,500 subjects provided by 6 global collaborators. The prospective study material was composed of cDNA or gDNA derived from T cells, B-cell-depleted T cells, or PBMCs. A freely available public database, intended as a resource for researchers studying the immune response to SARS-CoV-2, is where the repertoires were released. Where HLA class I and class II types were available, the types were taken from metadata supplied by the sample provider, not from assay-based typing. Results and caveats for the whole study, not just this receptor: The quantity of clinical and demographic metadata differed by source and by participant and was supplied without curation.

TCRbeta CDR3 regions were amplified from genomic DNA using the immunoSEQ Assay, a bias-controlled multiplex PCR. In the authors' own workflow: The number of nucleated cells in each sample was estimated from the amplification of reference gene primers within the assay. To quantify the absolute abundance of each unique TCRbeta CDR3 rearrangement, sequence reads were collapsed and filtered. For each sample, productive Simpson clonality was calculated by taking the square root of Simpson's diversity index across productive rearrangements. TCRdb retrieved this table from immuneACCESS and kept in-frame rearrangements only. Not all clones are present; in checked studies, unresolved V genes account for under half, and no reason is known for the remainder. The V and J calls and clone size come from that table; D and trimming were worked out from the DNA. This sample is represented by about 100,000 clones; approximately 81% of them were singletons. Jointly, the top ten make up around 2% of the sample.

Whole blood was collected in K2EDTA tubes by collaborating institutions according to the institutions' own protocols. Collaborator samples were shipped for TCRbeta analysis as frozen whole blood, isolated PBMCs, or DNA extracted from either sample type. Of note for this clone: This receptor's antigen is unknown. Per-base quality was not reported, and no clone a single base away is much larger than it.

The germline V gene sets CDR1 to SGHRS and CDR2 to YFSETQ. CDR3 length: 17 amino acids, cysteine to phenylalanine. Here the CDR3 DNA is all that survives: 51 bases in frame from base 1. The V end gives up 0 bases and the J end 2 bases, leaving 8 bases in the junction not matched to a gene. The sample taken for sequencing was peripheral blood. This TCR came from a woman aged 70-85 years with active or convalescent COVID-19. Recombination joined TRBV5-1 with TRBJ2-5, with TRBD2 identical over 9 junction bases. The sequenced DNA: TGCGCCAGCAGCTTGGTGGCTAGCGGGATGCGGCAAGAGACCCAGTACTTC. This gives the protein CASSLVASGMRQETQYF. The CDR3 plus the reference TRBV5-1 and TRBJ2-5 genes for the other parts give the full variable domain: KAGVTQTPRYLIKTRGQQVTLSCSPISGHRSVSWYQQTPGQGLQFLFEYFSETQRNKGNFPGRFSGRQFSNSRSEMNVSTLELGDSALYLCASSLVASGMRQETQYFGPGTRLLVL.